The clone carrying this T cell receptor beta chain was seen more than once but under ten times. Its cognate antigen is unknown. Expressed TCRB transcripts were sequenced after all isolated RNA was converted to cDNA. Method: immunoSEQ multiplex PCR; TCRdb's copy keeps in-frame clones and lacks some. Here the sample spans under 450,000 clones, about 15% being singletons. This sample is part of a study of beta chain features in type 1 diabetes. General study results and limits: Because the template was cDNA, high-expressing cells might be over-represented. The study found fewer insertions and more deletions at VDJ junctions in type 1 diabetes patients. Patients showed naive, central memory and Treg TCRB repertoires that appeared more similar than those of healthy donors.

The CDR3 runs 16 residues. From germline, CDR1 is SEHNR and CDR2 FQNEAQ (reference sequence). The V and J ends lost 4 bases and 4 bases, in that order; junction bases with no gene match: 10. Sample: naive CD4+ T cells from blood. V usage is TRBV7-9 and J usage is TRBJ2-1; TRBD2 matches 7 bases. The origin of this receptor is a man aged 25-40 years in good health. In nucleotides, the CDR3 is TGTGCCAGCAGCTCCAGAGGGAGGGTGGAGTACAATGAGCAGTTCTTC. This translates into CASSSRGRVEYNEQFF.